Listed below are T cell receptor beta chains from one sample, sequenced in a study of neurological immune-mediated disorders. One entry per CDR3 protein, called by TCRdb with MiXCR from the 5' RACE reads. The table includes about 66,000 distinct CDR3 sequences, roughly 5.6% detected once. Sequences were obtained from PBMCs. The source of these receptors is a woman aged 30 to 39 with multiple sclerosis. The CDR3 runs from the conserved cysteine through the conserved F or W. The D gene is left open where the match is weak. Some rows have no size entry. The others give once, few or many, or a class for an expanded clone.

D	V	size	J	CDR3	DNA
TRBD1	TRBV20-1	many	TRBJ2-7	CSARHDRDYEQYF	TGCAGTGCTAGACATGACAGGGATTACGAGCAGTACTTC
-	TRBV6-5	-	TRBJ2-3	CASSYSIGGRVDTQYF	TGTGCCAGCAGTTACTCGATCGGGGGGCGAGTAGATACGCAGTATTTT
-	TRBV28	-	TRBJ1-5	CASSFRRGAQGQPQHF	TGTGCCAGCAGTTTCCGTCGGGGGGCCCAAGGGCAGCCCCAGCATTTT
TRBD1	TRBV2	few	TRBJ2-5	CASSADRDETQYF	TGTGCCAGCAGCGCAGACAGGGACGAGACCCAGTACTTC
TRBD1	TRBV5-1	many	TRBJ2-3	CASSRSGQANTDTQYF	TGCGCCAGCAGTCGATCGGGACAGGCCAACACAGATACGCAGTATTTT
-	TRBV11-2	-	TRBJ2-7	CASSLIEVHEQYF	TGTGCCAGCAGCTTAATCGAGGTCCACGAGCAGTACTTC
-	TRBV11-2	many	TRBJ2-1	CASSFSGTYNEQFF	TGTGCCAGCAGCTTTAGCGGAACTTACAATGAGCAGTTCTTC
-	TRBV5-1	many	TRBJ2-1	CASSLITSSYNEQFF	TGCGCCAGCAGCTTGATTACGAGCTCCTACAATGAGCAGTTCTTC
TRBD2	TRBV20-1	many	TRBJ2-7	CSARPSGGNSYEQYF	TGCAGTGCTAGACCCAGCGGGGGAAACTCCTACGAGCAGTACTTC
-	TRBV5-1	-	TRBJ2-2	CASIGLNAGELFF	TGCGCCAGCATTGGGCTGAACGCCGGGGAGCTGTTTTTT
-	TRBV10-3	few	TRBJ1-5	CAIRDDRGTNQPQHF	TGTGCCATCAGGGACGACCGGGGAACCAATCAGCCCCAGCATTTT
TRBD1	TRBV24-1	many	TRBJ2-1	CATPTSRDRGDEQFF	TGTGCCACCCCTACATCCCGGGACAGGGGGGATGAGCAGTTCTTC
-	TRBV7-3	many	TRBJ2-2	CASSLTGTSNTGELFF	TGTGCCAGCAGCTTAACCGGGACTTCTAACACCGGGGAGCTGTTTTTT
-	TRBV2	few	TRBJ1-4	CASSEQGPNEKLFF	TGTGCCAGCAGTGAACAGGGACCGAATGAAAAACTGTTTTTT
-	TRBV6-5	many	TRBJ1-2	CASSGRGLDGYTF	TGTGCCAGCTCCGGACGGGGATTAGATGGCTACACCTTC
-	TRBV5-5	many	TRBJ2-1	CASIHSEQFF	TGTGCCAGCATCCATAGTGAGCAGTTCTTC
-	TRBV5-1	many	TRBJ2-7	CASSSVGYEQYF	TGCGCCAGCAGCTCCGTCGGATACGAGCAGTACTTC
-	TRBV20-1	many	TRBJ2-5	CSALRGGRETQYF	TGCAGTGCACTCAGGGGGGGCCGGGAGACCCAGTACTTC
-	TRBV19	-	TRBJ1-6	CASSWGRSPLHF	TGTGCCAGTAGTTGGGGGCGCTCACCCCTCCACTTT
-	TRBV5-1	many	TRBJ1-5	CASSLTSGTNQPQHF	TGCGCCAGCAGCCTAACTTCGGGGACAAATCAGCCCCAGCATTTT
TRBD1	TRBV10-2	few	TRBJ1-1	CASSDGGTGPNLNTEAFF	TGCGCCAGCAGTGATGGAGGGACAGGGCCTAACCTAAACACTGAAGCTTTCTTT
TRBD2	TRBV7-9	many	TRBJ2-5	CASANWAGLVETQYF	TGTGCCAGCGCTAATTGGGCCGGACTAGTAGAGACCCAGTACTTC
TRBD1	TRBV20-1	many	TRBJ1-6	CSARGQGLTYNSPLHF	TGCAGTGCTAGAGGACAGGGGCTGACCTATAATTCACCCCTCCACTTT
-	TRBV28	many	TRBJ2-7	CASAGTPKVYEQYF	TGTGCCAGCGCCGGGACACCTAAGGTCTACGAGCAGTACTTC
-	TRBV20-1	many	TRBJ2-6	CSASTGLAGANVLTF	TGCAGTGCTAGCACAGGGTTGGCTGGGGCCAACGTCCTGACTTTC
TRBD1	TRBV20-1	many	TRBJ2-1	CSAHLGISGQGLPNEQFF	TGCAGTGCTCACTTGGGGATTTCGGGACAGGGCCTCCCCAATGAGCAGTTCTTC
-	TRBV6-6	many	TRBJ2-4	CASSTPPSTNIQYF	TGTGCCAGCAGTACACCCCCGTCCACAAACATTCAGTACTTC
TRBD1	TRBV9	many	TRBJ1-1	CASSVEGQGNTEAFF	TGTGCCAGCAGCGTAGAGGGACAGGGGAACACTGAAGCTTTCTTT
-	TRBV18	-	TRBJ1-1	CASSHSENTEAFF	TGTGCCAGCTCACATTCCGAGAACACTGAAGCTTTCTTT
-	TRBV20-1	many	TRBJ2-2	CSASAGTATGELFF	TGCAGTGCTTCGGCCGGGACGGCTACCGGGGAGCTGTTTTTT
TRBD1	TRBV7-9	many	TRBJ1-1	CASSPRPGQVNTEAFF	TGTGCCAGCAGCCCACGTCCGGGACAGGTCAACACTGAAGCTTTCTTT
-	TRBV20-1	many	TRBJ1-1	CSASAYTEAFF	TGCAGTGCTAGTGCGTACACTGAAGCTTTCTTT
-	TRBV28	many	TRBJ1-2	CASSSPGSSDYGYTF	TGTGCCAGCAGTTCCCCAGGGAGCTCTGACTATGGCTACACCTTC
-	TRBV6-6	few	TRBJ1-1	CASIASGRATEAFF	TGTGCCAGCATAGCGAGTGGAAGGGCCACTGAAGCTTTCTTT
-	TRBV6-6	many	TRBJ2-5	CASSPGRGQETQYF	TGTGCCAGCAGTCCCGGACGGGGGCAAGAGACCCAGTACTTC
-	TRBV7-9	-	TRBJ1-1	CASTFAIGGLGTEAFF	TGTGCCAGCACCTTTGCCATTGGGGGACTGGGCACTGAAGCTTTCTTT
-	TRBV7-2	-	TRBJ2-2	CASSLLTRRNTGELFF	TGTGCCAGCAGCTTACTTACCCGACGGAACACCGGGGAGCTGTTTTTT
-	TRBV5-1	many	TRBJ2-2	CASKRVANTGELFF	TGCGCCAGCAAAAGGGTTGCGAACACCGGGGAGCTGTTTTTT
-	TRBV6-5	-	TRBJ2-1	CASSYSRVGGGNEQFF	TGTGCCAGCAGTTACTCGCGTGTCGGGGGAGGTAATGAGCAGTTCTTC
-	TRBV28	-	TRBJ2-5	CTSRGGGETKYF	TGTACCAGCAGAGGGGGAGGGGAGACCAAGTACTTC
TRBD2	TRBV20-1	many	TRBJ2-3	CSAIGTSGATDTQYF	TGCAGTGCCATAGGTACGAGCGGGGCCACAGATACGCAGTATTTT
-	TRBV5-1	many	TRBJ1-4	CASSLEGPPNEKLFF	TGCGCCAGCAGCTTGGAGGGGCCACCGAATGAAAAACTGTTTTTT
-	TRBV5-1	many	TRBJ1-1	CASSPPKGTEAFF	TGCGCCAGCAGCCCCCCTAAAGGCACTGAAGCTTTCTTT
TRBD1	TRBV20-1	many	TRBJ1-2	CSARRTGILGGYTF	TGCAGTGCGAGAAGGACAGGGATTTTAGGTGGCTACACCTTC
TRBD1	TRBV20-1	few	TRBJ1-2	CSASRKGAGYTF	TGCAGTGCTTCGCGAAAGGGGGCTGGCTACACCTTC
-	TRBV5-5	many	TRBJ2-1	CASSLAGQGYNEQFF	TGTGCCAGCAGCTTGGCCGGGCAGGGGTACAATGAGCAGTTCTTC
-	TRBV29-1	many	TRBJ2-1	CSVHYRENEQFF	TGCAGCGTTCACTACAGGGAAAATGAGCAGTTCTTC
-	TRBV20-1	many	TRBJ2-7	CSARPGDRHYEQYF	TGCAGTGCTAGACCGGGGGACAGACACTACGAGCAGTACTTC
-	TRBV20-1	-	TRBJ1-2	CSARPRERDGGYTF	TGCAGTGCTAGGCCCCGGGAAAGGGATGGAGGCTACACCTTC
-	TRBV20-1	many	TRBJ2-4	CSAQPELYGAKNIQYF	TGCAGTGCTCAACCCGAATTATACGGGGCCAAAAACATTCAGTACTTC
-	TRBV20-1	few	TRBJ2-2	CSARMGGARTGELFF	TGCAGTGCTAGAATGGGGGGGGCGCGCACCGGGGAGCTGTTTTTT
-	TRBV20-1	few	TRBJ2-2	CSARRAGQTNTGELFF	TGCAGTGCTAGAAGAGCCGGACAGACGAACACCGGGGAGCTGTTTTTT